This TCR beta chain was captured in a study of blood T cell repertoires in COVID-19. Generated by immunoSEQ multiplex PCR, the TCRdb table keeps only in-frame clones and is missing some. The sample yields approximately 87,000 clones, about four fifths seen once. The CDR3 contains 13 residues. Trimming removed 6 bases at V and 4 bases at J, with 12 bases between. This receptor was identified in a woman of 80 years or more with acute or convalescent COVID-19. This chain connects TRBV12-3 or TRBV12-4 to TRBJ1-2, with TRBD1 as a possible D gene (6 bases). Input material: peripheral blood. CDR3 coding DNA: TGTGCCAGCAGCCTACAGGGCAGCTATGGCTACACCTTC. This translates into CASSLQGSYGYTF.